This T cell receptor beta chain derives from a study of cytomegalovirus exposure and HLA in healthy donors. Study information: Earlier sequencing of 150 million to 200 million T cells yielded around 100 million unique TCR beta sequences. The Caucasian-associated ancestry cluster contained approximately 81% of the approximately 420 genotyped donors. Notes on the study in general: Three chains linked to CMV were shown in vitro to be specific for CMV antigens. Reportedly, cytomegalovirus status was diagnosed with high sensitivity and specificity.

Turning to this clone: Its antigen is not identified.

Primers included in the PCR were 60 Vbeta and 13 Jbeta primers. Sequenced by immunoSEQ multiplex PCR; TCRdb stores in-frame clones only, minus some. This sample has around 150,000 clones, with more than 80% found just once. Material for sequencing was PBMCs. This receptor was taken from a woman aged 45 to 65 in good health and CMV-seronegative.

Here the CDR3 DNA reads TGTGCCAGTAGTCCCGGAGGACAGGGAGGGCTAGGGAATGGCTACACCTTC. The encoded protein is CASSPGGQGGLGNGYTF. V gene TRBV19 combines with J gene TRBJ1-2, with TRBD1 identical over 8 bases. V trimming: 5 bases; J trimming: 6 bases; junction bases outside the gene matches: 17. Germline CDR1 reads LNHDA; CDR2 reads SQIVND (reference sequence). CDR3 length: 17 residues.